The rows below give T cell receptor beta chains drawn from one sample of a study of identical twins. A single record per CDR3 protein comes from TCRdb applying MiXCR to the 5' RACE reads. The table lists more than 1.5 million distinct CDR3 sequences, roughly a third of them singletons. The sequencing input was cord blood. These receptors originate from a newborn girl in good health. Each CDR3 is given with its conserved first and last residue. D genes are given only for firm matches. Expanded clones are given a class, and other clones once, few, many or no size at all.

V	size	J	D	DNA	CDR3
TRBV9	-	TRBJ2-3	TRBD2	TGTGCCAGCAGCGTAGGAGCGGGGGGGCTAGGCACAGATACGCAGTATTTT	CASSVGAGGLGTDTQYF
TRBV5-1	-	TRBJ2-1	TRBD2	TGCGCCAGCAGCTGGGGAGTCATGCGGGAGGTTAACAATGAGCAGTTCTTC	CASSWGVMREVNNEQFF
TRBV28	-	TRBJ1-1	-	TGTGCCAGCAGTCTCCCCCAAAGCTACACTGAAGCTTTCTTT	CASSLPQSYTEAFF
TRBV7-9	-	TRBJ2-3	TRBD1	TGTGCCAGCAGCTTAGAACCCGGGACAGGACCCTTTGGCACAGATACGCAGTATTTT	CASSLEPGTGPFGTDTQYF
TRBV30	few	TRBJ1-2	TRBD1	TGTGCCTGGAGTGTACGACAGGGCGATGGCTACACCTTC	CAWSVRQGDGYTF
TRBV12-3/TRBV12-4	once	TRBJ2-3	-	TGTGCCAGCAGTTTATTCGCAGATACGGAGTATTTT	CASSLFADTEYF
TRBV6-1	-	TRBJ2-3	-	TGTGCCAGCAGTGAACCGGGACTAAGGGGGGTGGATACGCAGTATTTT	CASSEPGLRGVDTQYF
TRBV14	few	TRBJ2-3	-	TGTGCCAGCAGCCTGCGACAGACCAGCACAGATACGCAGTATTTT	CASSLRQTSTDTQYF
TRBV7-2	-	TRBJ2-3	-	TGTGCCAGCAGCCGAAGTGCCACACATACGCAGTATTTT	CASSRSATHTQYF
TRBV6-2/TRBV6-3	-	TRBJ2-3	-	TGTGCCAGCAGTAAGGGTAGCGGAGCTAGCACAGATACGCAGTATTTT	CASSKGSGASTDTQYF